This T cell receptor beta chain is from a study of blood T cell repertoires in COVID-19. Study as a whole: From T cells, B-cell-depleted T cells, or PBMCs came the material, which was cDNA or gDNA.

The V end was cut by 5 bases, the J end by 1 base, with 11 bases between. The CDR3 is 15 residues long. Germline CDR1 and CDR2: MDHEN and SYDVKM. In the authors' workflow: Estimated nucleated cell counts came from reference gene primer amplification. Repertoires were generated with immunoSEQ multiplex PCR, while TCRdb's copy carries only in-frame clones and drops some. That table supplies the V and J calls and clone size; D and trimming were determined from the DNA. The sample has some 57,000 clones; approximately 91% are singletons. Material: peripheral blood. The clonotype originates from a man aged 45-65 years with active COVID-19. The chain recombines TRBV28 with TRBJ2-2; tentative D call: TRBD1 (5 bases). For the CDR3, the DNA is TGTGCCAGCAGTCTTCCAACAGGGAACACCGGGGAGCTGTTTTTT. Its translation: CASSLPTGNTGELFF.